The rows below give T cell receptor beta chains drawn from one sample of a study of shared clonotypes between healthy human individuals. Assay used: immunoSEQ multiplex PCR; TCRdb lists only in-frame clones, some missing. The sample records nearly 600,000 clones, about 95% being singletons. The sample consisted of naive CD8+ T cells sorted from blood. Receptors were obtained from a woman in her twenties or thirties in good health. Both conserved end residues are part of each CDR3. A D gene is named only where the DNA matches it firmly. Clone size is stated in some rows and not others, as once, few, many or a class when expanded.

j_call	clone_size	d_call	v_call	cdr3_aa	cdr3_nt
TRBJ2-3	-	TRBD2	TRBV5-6	CASSWGTSGRAYQDTQYF	TGTGCCAGCAGCTGGGGGACTAGCGGGAGGGCTTACCAAGATACGCAGTATTTT
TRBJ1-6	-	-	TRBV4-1	CASSQAGRDSYNSPLHF	TGCGCCAGCAGCCAAGCGGGACGGGACTCCTATAATTCACCCCTCCACTTT
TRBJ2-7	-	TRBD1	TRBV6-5	CASSYADRYEQYF	TGTGCCAGCAGTTACGCGGACAGGTACGAGCAGTACTTC
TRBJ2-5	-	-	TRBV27	CASRGGETQYF	TGTGCCAGCCGGGGTGGTGAGACCCAGTACTTC
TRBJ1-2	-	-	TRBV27	CASSTLGPVGQGYTF	TGTGCCAGCAGTACCCTGGGTCCAGTCGGACAGGGCTACACCTTC
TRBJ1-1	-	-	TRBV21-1	CASSKERLQIAGAEAFF	TGTGCCAGCAGCAAAGAACGACTGCAGATCGCCGGCGCTGAAGCTTTCTTT
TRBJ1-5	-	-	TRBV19	CASSIDPYRNQPQHF	TGTGCCAGTAGTATAGATCCCTACCGCAATCAGCCCCAGCATTTT
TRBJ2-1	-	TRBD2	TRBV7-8	CASLKVAGGLNEQFF	TGTGCCAGCCTTAAGGTAGCGGGAGGTTTAAATGAGCAGTTCTTC
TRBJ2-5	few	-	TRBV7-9	CASSPTGYNQETQYF	TGTGCCAGCAGCCCCACCGGTTACAACCAAGAGACCCAGTACTTC
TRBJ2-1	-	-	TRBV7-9	CASSPREFSYNEQFF	TGTGCCAGCAGCCCACGGGAGTTTTCCTACAATGAGCAGTTCTTC
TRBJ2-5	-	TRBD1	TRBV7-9	CASKGRGETQYF	TGTGCCAGCAAGGGCAGGGGGGAGACCCAGTACTTC
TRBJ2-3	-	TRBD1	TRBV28	CASSPHYRGTGDTQYF	TGTGCCAGCAGCCCCCATTACAGGGGTACCGGAGATACGCAGTATTTT
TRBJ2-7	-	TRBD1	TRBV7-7	CASSPGQGASYEQYF	TGTGCCAGCAGCCCAGGACAGGGGGCATCGTACGAGCAGTACTTC
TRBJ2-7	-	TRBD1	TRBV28	CASSLVTGIISEQYF	TGTGCCAGCAGTTTAGTGACAGGGATCATCTCCGAGCAGTACTTC
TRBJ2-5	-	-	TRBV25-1	CASSPQGFETQYF	TGTGCCAGCAGTCCTCAGGGTTTCGAGACCCAGTACTTC
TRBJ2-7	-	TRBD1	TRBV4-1	CASSQIGTGVYEQYF	TGCGCCAGCAGCCAAATCGGGACAGGGGTTTACGAGCAGTACTTC
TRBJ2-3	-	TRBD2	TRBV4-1	CASSQVLAGGSTDTQYF	TGCGCCAGCAGCCAAGTCCTAGCGGGAGGGTCCACAGATACGCAGTATTTT
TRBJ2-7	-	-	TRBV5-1	CASSPAALSYEQYF	TGCGCCAGCAGCCCAGCCGCACTCTCCTACGAGCAGTACTTC
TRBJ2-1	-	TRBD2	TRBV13	CASRTSGGYNEQFF	TGTGCCAGCAGGACTAGCGGGGGCTACAATGAGCAGTTCTTC
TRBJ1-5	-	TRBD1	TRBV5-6	CASSSGGWDQPQHF	TGTGCCAGCAGCTCAGGGGGCTGGGATCAGCCCCAGCATTTT
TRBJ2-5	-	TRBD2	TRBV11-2	CASSPGREKETQYF	TGTGCCAGCAGCCCGGGGCGGGAGAAAGAGACCCAGTACTTC
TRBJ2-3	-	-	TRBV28	CASIKGWGTDTQYF	TGTGCCAGCATCAAGGGATGGGGCACAGATACGCAGTATTTT